The TCR beta chain described here comes from a study of long-term antiretroviral therapy in people with HIV. Study at large: The 2015 immediate-ART recommendation was preceded by the earliest samples by about a decade.

Survey-level immunoSEQ v3.0 assays were run. A target of 40,000-50,000 T-cell genomes per sample was set for sequencing. Assay used: immunoSEQ multiplex PCR; TCRdb lists only in-frame clones, some missing. The sample shows roughly 25,000 clones, about four fifths of them seen only once. This clone was seen more than once but under ten times. The antigen is undetermined. Study-level results: ART preceded a rise in diversity that nonetheless stayed lower than in transplant donor controls. Repertoire composition at all time points was dominated by clones that had expanded before ART.

V shed 1 base and J shed 11 bases, with 20 bases lying between them. The length of the CDR3 is 15 residues. CDR1 and CDR2 from the germline V gene are LGHNA and YNFKEQ. V is TRBV4-2 and J is TRBJ1-1, with unresolved D. The source is a woman in her thirties with HIV. The source material was unsorted PBMCs, sampled 1.1 years before starting antiretroviral therapy. CDR3 in DNA: TGTGCCAGCAGCCAAGGTTGGGCCCCCGCTTTAGAGGCTTTCTTT. This codes for CASSQGWAPALEAFF.